This TCR beta chain is drawn from a study of CD8 T cells in ankylosing spondylitis. TCRdb fed the 5' RACE reads into MiXCR, producing one record per CDR3 protein. The data hold hundreds of thousands of distinct CDR3 sequences, with less than 25% observed a single time. CDR1 and CDR2 (germline): MNHEY, SMNVEV (reference sequence). V dropped 2 bases and J dropped 1 base, with 8 bases sitting between them. This CDR3 has 14 residues. V is TRBV27 and J is TRBJ1-1; D is uncertain. The TCR was taken from a female donor with ankylosing spondylitis or in good health (not recorded which). Sequenced: blood, either unsorted or a sorted T cell fraction (not recorded which). CDR3 DNA: TGTGCCAGCAGTTTAACAGACGCGAACACTGAAGCTTTCTTT. It yields the protein CASSLTDANTEAFF.